The clone carrying this T cell receptor beta chain was found once. Sequencing used immunoSEQ multiplex PCR; TCRdb keeps in-frame clones, though not all of them. The data contain 85,000 to 90,000 clones, more than 90% of them singletons. The source of the sample is a study of T cell responses to AZD1222 COVID-19 vaccine. This CDR3 is built from 16 residues. Germline V CDR1 and CDR2: LGHDT, YNNKEL (reference sequence). The V gene end was trimmed by 7 bases and the J gene end by 7 bases; junction bases not matched to a gene: 15. This TCR was recovered from an adult in good health. V and J are TRBV3-1 (or the pseudogene TRBV3-2) and TRBJ2-3; TRBD2 matches at 9 bases. The input for sequencing was peripheral blood, taken on day 0 of AZD1222 vaccination. CDR3 residues: CASISTDSGSANTQYF. The CDR3 coding sequence is TGTGCCAGCATTTCCACGGATAGCGGGAGCGCAAATACGCAGTATTTT.